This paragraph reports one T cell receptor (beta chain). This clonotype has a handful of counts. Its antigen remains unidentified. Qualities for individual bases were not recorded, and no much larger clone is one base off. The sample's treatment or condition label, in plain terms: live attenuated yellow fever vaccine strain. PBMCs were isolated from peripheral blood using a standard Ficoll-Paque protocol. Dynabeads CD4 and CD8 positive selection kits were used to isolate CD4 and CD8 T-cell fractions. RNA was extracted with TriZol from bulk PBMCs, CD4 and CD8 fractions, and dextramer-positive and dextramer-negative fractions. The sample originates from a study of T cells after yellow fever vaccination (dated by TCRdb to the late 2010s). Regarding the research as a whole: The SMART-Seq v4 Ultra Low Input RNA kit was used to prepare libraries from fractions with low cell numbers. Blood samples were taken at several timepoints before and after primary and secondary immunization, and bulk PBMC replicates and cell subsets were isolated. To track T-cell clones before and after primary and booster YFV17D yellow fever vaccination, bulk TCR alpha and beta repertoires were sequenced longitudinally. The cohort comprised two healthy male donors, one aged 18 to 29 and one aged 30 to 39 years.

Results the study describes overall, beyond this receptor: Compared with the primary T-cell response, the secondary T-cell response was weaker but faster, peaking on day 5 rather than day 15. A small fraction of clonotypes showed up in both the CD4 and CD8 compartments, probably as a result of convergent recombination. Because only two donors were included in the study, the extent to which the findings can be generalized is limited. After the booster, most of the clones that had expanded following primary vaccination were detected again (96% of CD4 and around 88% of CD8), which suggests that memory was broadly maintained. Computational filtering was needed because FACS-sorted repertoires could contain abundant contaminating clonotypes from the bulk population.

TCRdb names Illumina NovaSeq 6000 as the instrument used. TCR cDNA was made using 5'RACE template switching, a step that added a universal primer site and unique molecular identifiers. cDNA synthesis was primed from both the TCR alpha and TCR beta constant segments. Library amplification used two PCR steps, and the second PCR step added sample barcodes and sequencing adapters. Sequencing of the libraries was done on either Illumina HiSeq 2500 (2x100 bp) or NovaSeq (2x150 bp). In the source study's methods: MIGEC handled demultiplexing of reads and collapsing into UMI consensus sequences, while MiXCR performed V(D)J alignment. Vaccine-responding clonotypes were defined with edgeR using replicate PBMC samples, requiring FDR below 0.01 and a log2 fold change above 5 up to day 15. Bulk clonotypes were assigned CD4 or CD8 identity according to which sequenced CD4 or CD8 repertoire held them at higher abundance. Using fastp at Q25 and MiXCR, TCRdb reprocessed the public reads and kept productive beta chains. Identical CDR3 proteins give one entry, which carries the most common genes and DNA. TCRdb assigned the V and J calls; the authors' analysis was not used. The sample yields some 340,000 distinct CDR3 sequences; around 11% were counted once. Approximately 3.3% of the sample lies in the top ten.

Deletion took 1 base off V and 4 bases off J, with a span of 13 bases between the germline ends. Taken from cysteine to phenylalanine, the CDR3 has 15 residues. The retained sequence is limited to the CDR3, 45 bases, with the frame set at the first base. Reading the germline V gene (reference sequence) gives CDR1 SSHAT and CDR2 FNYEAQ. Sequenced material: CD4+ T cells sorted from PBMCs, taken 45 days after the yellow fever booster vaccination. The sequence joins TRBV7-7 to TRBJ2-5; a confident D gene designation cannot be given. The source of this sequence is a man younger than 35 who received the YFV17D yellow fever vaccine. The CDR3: CASSLVGSNLETQYF. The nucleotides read TGTGCCAGCAGCTTAGTAGGGTCAAACCTAGAGACCCAGTACTTC.